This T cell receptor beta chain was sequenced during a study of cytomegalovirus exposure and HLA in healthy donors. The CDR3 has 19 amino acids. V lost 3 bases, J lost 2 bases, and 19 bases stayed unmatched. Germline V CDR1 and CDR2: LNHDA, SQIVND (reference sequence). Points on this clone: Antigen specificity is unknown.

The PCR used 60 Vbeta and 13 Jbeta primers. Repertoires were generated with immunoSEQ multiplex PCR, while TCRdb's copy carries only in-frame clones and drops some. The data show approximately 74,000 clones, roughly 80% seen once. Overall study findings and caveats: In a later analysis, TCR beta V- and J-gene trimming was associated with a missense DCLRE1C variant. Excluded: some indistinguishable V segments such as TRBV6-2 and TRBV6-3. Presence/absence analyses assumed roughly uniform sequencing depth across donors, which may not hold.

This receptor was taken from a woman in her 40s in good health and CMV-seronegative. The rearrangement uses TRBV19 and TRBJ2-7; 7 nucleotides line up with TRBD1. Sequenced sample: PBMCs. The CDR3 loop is CASSITVPGQQKRPYEQYF. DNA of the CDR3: TGTGCCAGTAGTATTACCGTACCGGGACAGCAAAAGAGACCCTACGAGCAGTACTTC.